This T cell receptor beta chain appears in the sequencing data of a study of T cells in Graves' hyperthyroidism and ophthalmopathy. Amplification of TCR beta CDR3 regions used RNA as the template. The primer set for the first-round RT-PCR of the TCR CDR3 was HTBI. TCRdb re-called the multiplex PCR reads through MiXCR, storing one row per CDR3 protein. The table records hundreds of thousands of distinct CDR3 sequences, 11% to 15% of them present only once. The CDR3 consists of 15 residues. Per germline, CDR1 SGDLS and CDR2 YYNGEE. Trimming shortened V by 3 bases and J by 6 bases, and 18 bases separated the two germline ends. Study-wide findings and caveats: Prediction of ophthalmopathy progression came a median around 6.5 months pre-onset. Appearing also in blood were most of the thyroid clonotypes expanded above 0.001.

Over 18 months, lack of ophthalmopathy progression marked Graves' hyperthyroidism as stable. The study based diagnoses on clinical symptoms, serum thyroxine and TRAb, thyroid ultrasound and orbital computed tomography. Worth noting for this clonotype: Its matching antigen is unknown.

The sequenced material came from blood. This clonotype originated in a woman in her 30s with Graves' hyperthyroidism. V gene TRBV9 combines with J gene TRBJ1-1; possible D gene TRBD1, 5 bases. The CDR3 region has the DNA TGTGCCAGCAGCGCAGATTACAGGTTTATCTCTGAAGCTTTCTTT. Its translation is CASSADYRFISEAFF.